This note documents a single T cell receptor (beta chain) sequence. Its antigen is unknown. This record belongs to a study of STAT3 mutations in large granular lymphocyte leukemia. The study, taken as a whole, reports: In T-cell large granular lymphocyte leukemia, about half of patients showed multiple immunodominant subclonotypes. Some patients had dominant TCR clones larger than their STAT3 mutant burden.

Between the trimmed V and J ends, which lost 8 bases and 0 bases, there was a span of 9 bases. In germline, CDR1 is MDHEN, CDR2 SYDVKM. The CDR3 contains 13 residues. The method was immunoSEQ multiplex PCR; TCRdb's version includes in-frame clones alone and lacks a portion of them. The sample consists of roughly 29,000 clones, about 74% of them appearing once. This clonotype originated in a woman in her forties or fifties with T-cell large granular lymphocyte leukemia. Some clones in this sample may be carry-over from other donors' samples. This rearrangement joins TRBV28 to TRBJ2-3; D unclear. The sample consisted of peripheral blood mononuclear cells. The CDR3: CASRQRSTDTQYF. DNA for the CDR3: TGTGCCAGCCGTCAACGAAGCACAGATACGCAGTATTTT. Supplemented by reference TRBV28 and TRBJ2-3, the full variable domain reads DVKVTQSSRYLVKRTGEKVFLECVQDMDHENMFWYRQDPGLGLRLIYFSYDVKMKEKGDIPEGYSVSREKKERFSLILESASTNQTSMYLCASRQRSTDTQYFGPGTRLTVL.